Following are 8 T cell receptor beta chains from one sample sequenced in a study of human T cells and chemical hapten exposure (dated by TCRdb to about 2021). Receptors were amplified or captured by RACE. TCRdb names NextSeq 500 as the instrument used. Starting from the raw public reads, TCRdb applied fastp trimming at Q25, assembled clones with MiXCR and retained in-frame beta chains. Each record represents a unique CDR3 protein, reported with the most common genes and DNA among its rows. This sample has about 130,000 distinct CDR3 sequences in its table, and approximately 9% of those were observed once. The top ten constitute around 1.7% of the sample. The time point label of this sample denotes: healthy volunteer bleed at 2 weeks. Total RNA was extracted from unfractionated whole blood that had been collected in Tempus Blood RNA tubes. The sequenced material came from whole blood. These TCRs come from a male donor in good health. Some clones in this sample may be carry-over from other donors' samples.

This clonotype showed up just a few times. The V gene is TRBV12-3 or TRBV12-4, the J gene TRBJ2-3; 12 bases map to TRBD2. The V and J ends lost 6 bases and 7 bases, in that order; junction bases with no gene match: 14. The CDR3 has 17 residues. The CDR3 bases are TGTGCCAGCAGCTCGAGACTAGCGGGGGCGTCCAGGAATACGCAGTATTTT. Its protein product is CASSSRLAGASRNTQYF.

This clonotype was seen at least ten times. The chain links TRBV27 to TRBJ1-2; maybe TRBD1 (5 bases). The CDR3 totals 14 residues. Trimming shortened V by 5 bases and J by 8 bases, and 18 bases separated the two germline ends. Looked up from germline, CDR1 is MNHEY and CDR2 is SMNVEV (reference sequence). Here the CDR3 DNA reads TGTGCCAGCAGTACCCCCGGTGGGGGATGGGGCTACACCTTC. It is translated as CASSTPGGGWGYTF.

In this sample, this clonotype turned up a few times. V and J are TRBV18 and TRBJ2-7; TRBD2 matches 15 bases. V lost 5 bases and J lost 3; bases outside the gene matches: 5. CDR1 is KGHSH, CDR2 LQKENI, per germline. This CDR3 region has 16 residues. The CDR3 sequence is CASSYGLAGGDYEQYF. The CDR3 nucleotides read TGTGCCAGCTCATACGGACTAGCGGGAGGGGACTACGAGCAGTACTTC.

The chain joins TRBV6-2 or TRBV6-3 to TRBJ2-7; 8 bases agree with TRBD1. CDR1 MNHEY and CDR2 SVGEGT come from the germline V gene. This CDR3 spans 13 amino acids. The ends lost 6 bases at V and 6 bases at J; junction bases unmatched: 7. The CDR3, as DNA: TGTGCCAGCAGCCCAGACAGGGGACGCGAGCAGTACTTC. Protein: CASSPDRGREQYF.

The chain joins TRBV15 to TRBJ1-2; 11 bases align to TRBD1. CDR3 size: 15 residues. Unmatched junction bases numbered 3, after V lost 0 bases and J lost 6 bases. Germline loops: CDR1 LNHNV, CDR2 YYDKDF (reference sequence). CDR3 coding DNA: TGTGCCACCAGCAGAGAAGGACAGGGGGCGGATGGCTACACCTTC. Its translation: CATSREGQGADGYTF.

This clonotype occurred many times. The gene calls are TRBV5-1 and TRBJ2-3, with D perhaps matching TRBD1 (5 bases). Trimming shortened V by 0 bases and J by 2 bases, and 13 bases separated the two germline ends. The CDR3 is 16 residues long. CDR1 is SGHRS, CDR2 YFSETQ, per germline. The CDR3 nucleotides read TGCGCCAGCAGCTTGGTCCAGGGCCATATCACAGATACGCAGTATTTT. It translates to CASSLVQGHITDTQYF.

The table lists this clonotype with many counts. J is TRBJ2-3 and V is TRBV28, with TRBD2 matching 15 bases. J gave up 1 base and V 4 bases, and 6 bases lay outside the gene matches. This CDR3 has 18 amino acids. Germline V lookup: CDR1 MDHEN, CDR2 SYDVKM. The CDR3, as DNA: TGTGCCAGCAGTTCGCCGGGACTAGCGGGGGGACGCACAGATACGCAGTATTTT. It translates to CASSSPGLAGGRTDTQYF.

The table lists this clonotype with many counts. The genes are TRBV12-3 or TRBV12-4 and TRBJ1-5, with 10 bases identical to TRBD1. The J segment lost 6 bases and the V segment lost 6 bases, leaving 5 bases of the junction unmatched. The CDR3 length is 14 residues. DNA for the CDR3: TGTGCCAGCAGACGGGGACAGGGGCTTCAGCCCCAGCATTTT. Its translation: CASRRGQGLQPQHF.